This T cell receptor beta chain was recorded in a study of T cell clonotyping in hematopoietic cell transplantation. The CDR3 runs to 14 residues. Trimming took 9 bases from V and 10 from J; bases not matched to a gene: 13. Germline CDR1 is ENHRY and CDR2 is SYGVKD. Data came from immunoSEQ multiplex PCR; TCRdb stores just in-frame clones and leaves some out. The sample carries more than 10,000 clones, around 85% recorded once. This specimen consisted of PBMCs, obtained 100 days after allogeneic stem cell transplant. This sequence was found in a female patient aged 40 to 50 who had an allogeneic stem cell transplant from a related donor, so T cells may come from the graft donor. Some clones in this sample may be carry-over from other donors' samples. J is TRBJ2-1 and V is TRBV10-3; 9 nucleotides agree with TRBD2. CDR3 coding DNA: TGTGCCATACTGGGCCAGCGGGGGGAGAAGGAGCAGTTCTTC. Its translation is CAILGQRGEKEQFF.